A single T cell receptor beta chain is shown here with its context. This sample was included in a study of blood T cell repertoires in COVID-19. At the level of the study: The United States, Italy and Spain supplied acute and convalescent COVID-19 samples. In each case, the material was cDNA or gDNA derived from T cells, B-cell-depleted T cells, or PBMCs.

Per the original data handling: Quantification of nucleated cells was approximated via reference gene primer amplification. Produced via immunoSEQ multiplex PCR; TCRdb's table is partial and in-frame only. V, J and clone size are taken as reported in that table, and D and trimming were inferred from the DNA itself. Here the sample spans roughly 110,000 clones, around four fifths being singletons. The CDR3 length is 16 residues. Germline CDR1 and CDR2: LNHNV and YYDKDF (reference sequence). V was pared by 3 bases and J by 3 bases, with 6 bases of the junction left unmatched. What was sequenced was peripheral blood. This receptor was obtained from a woman between 35 and 50 years old with acute or convalescent COVID-19. This chain joins TRBV15 and TRBJ1-4; the match to TRBD1 covers 8 bases. The CDR3 region has the DNA TGTGCCACCAGCAGTCCCGGACAGGGCCCTAATGAAAAACTGTTTTTT. It specifies CATSSPGQGPNEKLFF.